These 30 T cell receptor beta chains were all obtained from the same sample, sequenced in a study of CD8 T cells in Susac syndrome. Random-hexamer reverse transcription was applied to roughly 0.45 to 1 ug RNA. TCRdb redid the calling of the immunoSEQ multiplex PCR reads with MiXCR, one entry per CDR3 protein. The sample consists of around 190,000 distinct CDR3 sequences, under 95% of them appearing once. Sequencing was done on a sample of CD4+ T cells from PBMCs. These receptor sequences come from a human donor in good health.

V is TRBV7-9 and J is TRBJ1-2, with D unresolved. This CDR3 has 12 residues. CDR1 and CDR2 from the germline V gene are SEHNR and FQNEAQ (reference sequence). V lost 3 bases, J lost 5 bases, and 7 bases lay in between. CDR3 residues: CASSLSRYGYTF. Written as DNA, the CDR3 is TGTGCCAGCAGCTTGTCCCGGTATGGCTACACCTTC.

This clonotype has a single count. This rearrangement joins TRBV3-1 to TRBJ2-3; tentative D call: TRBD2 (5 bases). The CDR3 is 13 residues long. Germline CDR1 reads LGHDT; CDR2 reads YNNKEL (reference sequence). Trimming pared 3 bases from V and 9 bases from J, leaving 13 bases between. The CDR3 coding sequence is TGTGCCAGCAGCCACACGGACTGGCGCACGCAGTATTTT. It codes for CASSHTDWRTQYF.

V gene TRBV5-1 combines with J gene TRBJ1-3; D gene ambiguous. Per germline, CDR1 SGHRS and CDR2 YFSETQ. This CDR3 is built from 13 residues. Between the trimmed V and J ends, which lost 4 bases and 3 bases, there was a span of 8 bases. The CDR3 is CASSAVNGNTIYF. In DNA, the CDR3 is TGCGCCAGCAGCGCGGTCAATGGAAACACCATATATTTT.

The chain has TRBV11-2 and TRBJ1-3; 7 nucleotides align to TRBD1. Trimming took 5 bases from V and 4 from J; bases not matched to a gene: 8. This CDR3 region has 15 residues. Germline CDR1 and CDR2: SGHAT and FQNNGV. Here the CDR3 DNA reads TGTGCCAGCAGCCGAGGGGGCGCGATGGGAAACACCATATATTTT. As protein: CASSRGGAMGNTIYF.

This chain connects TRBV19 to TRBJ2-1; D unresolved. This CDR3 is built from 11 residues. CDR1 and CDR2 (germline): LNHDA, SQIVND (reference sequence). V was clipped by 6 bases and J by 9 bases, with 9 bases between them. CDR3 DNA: TGTGCCAGTAGCCATCAGGTTGAGCAGTTCTTC. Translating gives CASSHQVEQFF.

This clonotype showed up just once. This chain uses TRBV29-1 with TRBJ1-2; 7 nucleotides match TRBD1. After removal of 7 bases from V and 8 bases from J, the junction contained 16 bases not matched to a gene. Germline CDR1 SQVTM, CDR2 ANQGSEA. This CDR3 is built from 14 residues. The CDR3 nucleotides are TGCAGCGCCCTGACCGGGACAGCCCTAGAAGGCTACACCTTC. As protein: CSALTGTALEGYTF.

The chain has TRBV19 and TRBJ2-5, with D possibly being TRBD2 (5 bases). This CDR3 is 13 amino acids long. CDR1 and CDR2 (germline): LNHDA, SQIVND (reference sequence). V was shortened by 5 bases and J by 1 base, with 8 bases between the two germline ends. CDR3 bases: TGTGCCAGTAGTGAGGACTCCCAAGAGACCCAGTACTTC. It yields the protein CASSEDSQETQYF.

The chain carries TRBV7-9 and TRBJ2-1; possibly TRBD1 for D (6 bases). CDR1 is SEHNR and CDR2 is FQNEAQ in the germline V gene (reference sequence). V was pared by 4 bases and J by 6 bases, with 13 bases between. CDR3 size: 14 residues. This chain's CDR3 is CASSSDRMGNEQFF. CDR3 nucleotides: TGTGCCAGCAGCTCGGACAGAATGGGCAATGAGCAGTTCTTC.

The CDR3 DNA follows: TGCGCCAGCAGCTTAATTTCGGCTGGGGCCAACGTCCTGACTTTC. Its translation: CASSLISAGANVLTF. V gene TRBV5-1 combines with J gene TRBJ2-6; D gene unclear. Trimming took 2 bases from V and 2 from J, leaving 8 bases between them. The CDR3 totals 15 residues. Germline V gives CDR1 SGHRS, CDR2 YFSETQ.

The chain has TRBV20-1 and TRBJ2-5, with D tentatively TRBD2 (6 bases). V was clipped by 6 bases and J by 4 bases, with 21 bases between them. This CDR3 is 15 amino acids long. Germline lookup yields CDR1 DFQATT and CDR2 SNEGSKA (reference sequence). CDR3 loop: CSAPQNGGLAETQYF. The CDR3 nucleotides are TGCAGTGCCCCACAGAATGGGGGACTGGCAGAGACCCAGTACTTC.

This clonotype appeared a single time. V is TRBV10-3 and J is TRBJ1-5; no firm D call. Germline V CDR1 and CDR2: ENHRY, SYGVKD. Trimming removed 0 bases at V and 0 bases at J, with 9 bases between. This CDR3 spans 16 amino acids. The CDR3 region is CAISESSANSNQPQHF. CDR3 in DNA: TGTGCCATCAGTGAGTCGTCGGCAAATAGCAATCAGCCCCAGCATTTT.

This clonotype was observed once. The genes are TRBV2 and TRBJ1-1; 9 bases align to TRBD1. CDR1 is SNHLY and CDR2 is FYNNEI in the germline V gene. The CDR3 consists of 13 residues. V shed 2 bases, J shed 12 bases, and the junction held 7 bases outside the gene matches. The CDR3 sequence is CASSESIGQGSFF. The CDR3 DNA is TGTGCCAGCAGTGAATCCATCGGACAGGGGTCTTTCTTT.

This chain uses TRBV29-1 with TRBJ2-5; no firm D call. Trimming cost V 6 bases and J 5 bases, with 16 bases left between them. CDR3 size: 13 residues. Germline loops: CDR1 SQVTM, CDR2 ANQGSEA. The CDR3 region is CSVRATLGETQYF. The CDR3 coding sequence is TGCAGCGTCCGAGCCACCCTCGGGGAGACCCAGTACTTC.

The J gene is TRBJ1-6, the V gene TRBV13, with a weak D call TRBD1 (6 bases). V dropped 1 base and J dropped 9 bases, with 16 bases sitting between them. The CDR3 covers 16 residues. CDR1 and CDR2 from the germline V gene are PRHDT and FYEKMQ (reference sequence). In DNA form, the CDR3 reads TGTGCCAGCAGCTTAGAGAGGGGGAGAACTTCTTCACCCCTCCACTTT. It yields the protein CASSLERGRTSSPLHF.

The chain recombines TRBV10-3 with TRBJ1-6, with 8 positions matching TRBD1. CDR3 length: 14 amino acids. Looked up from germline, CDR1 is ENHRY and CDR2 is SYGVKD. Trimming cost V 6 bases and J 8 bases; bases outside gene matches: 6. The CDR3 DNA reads TGTGCCATCAGCCCCGGGACAGGTTATTCACCCCTCCACTTT. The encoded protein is CAISPGTGYSPLHF.

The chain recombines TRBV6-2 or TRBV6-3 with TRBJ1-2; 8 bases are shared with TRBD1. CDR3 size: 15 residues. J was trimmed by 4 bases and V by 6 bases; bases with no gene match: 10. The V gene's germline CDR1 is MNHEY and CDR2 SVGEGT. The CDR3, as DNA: TGTGCCAGCAGAAAAGACCGGGACAGGTTCTATGGCTACACCTTC. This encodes CASRKDRDRFYGYTF.

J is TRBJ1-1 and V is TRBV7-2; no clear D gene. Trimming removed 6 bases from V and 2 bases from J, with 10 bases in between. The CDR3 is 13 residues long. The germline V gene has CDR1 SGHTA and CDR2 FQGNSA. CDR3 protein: CASRSFQNTEAFF. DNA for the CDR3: TGTGCCAGCAGATCTTTTCAAAACACTGAAGCTTTCTTT.

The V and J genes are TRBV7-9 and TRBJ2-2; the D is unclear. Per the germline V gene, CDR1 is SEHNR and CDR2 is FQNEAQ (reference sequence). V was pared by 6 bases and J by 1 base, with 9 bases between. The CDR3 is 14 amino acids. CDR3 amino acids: CASSKAGNTGELFF. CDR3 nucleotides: TGTGCCAGCAGTAAGGCAGGGAACACCGGGGAGCTGTTTTTT.

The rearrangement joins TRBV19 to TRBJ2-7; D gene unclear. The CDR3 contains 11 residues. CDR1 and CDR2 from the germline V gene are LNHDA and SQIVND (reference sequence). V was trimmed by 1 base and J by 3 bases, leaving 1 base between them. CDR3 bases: TGTGCCAGTAGTATAGGCTACGAGCAGTACTTC. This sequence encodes CASSIGYEQYF.

This chain's CDR3 is CAGCRGDSYNEQFF. CDR3 DNA: TGTGCCGGCTGCCGGGGGGACTCCTACAATGAGCAGTTCTTC. The rearrangement links TRBV28 to TRBJ2-1; 7 bases map to TRBD2. Germline CDR1 is MDHEN and CDR2 is SYDVKM. CDR3 size: 14 residues. V was pared by 11 bases and J by 0 bases, with 7 bases of the junction left unmatched.

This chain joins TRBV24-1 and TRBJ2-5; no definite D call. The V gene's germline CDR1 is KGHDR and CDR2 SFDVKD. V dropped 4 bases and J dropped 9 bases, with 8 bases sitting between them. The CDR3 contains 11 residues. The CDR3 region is CATSDGGAQYF. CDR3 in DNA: TGTGCCACCAGTGACGGTGGGGCCCAGTACTTC.

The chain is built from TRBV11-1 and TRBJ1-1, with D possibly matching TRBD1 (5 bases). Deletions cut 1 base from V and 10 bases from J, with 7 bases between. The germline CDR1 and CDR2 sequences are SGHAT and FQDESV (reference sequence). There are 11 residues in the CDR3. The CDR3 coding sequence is TGTGCCAGCAGCTTAGGACAGAGAGCTTTCTTT. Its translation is CASSLGQRAFF.

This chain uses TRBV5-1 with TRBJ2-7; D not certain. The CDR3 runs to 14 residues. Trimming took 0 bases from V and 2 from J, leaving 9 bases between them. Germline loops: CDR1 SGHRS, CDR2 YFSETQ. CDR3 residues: CASSLDQNTYEQYF. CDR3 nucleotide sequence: TGCGCCAGCAGCTTGGATCAAAACACCTACGAGCAGTACTTC.

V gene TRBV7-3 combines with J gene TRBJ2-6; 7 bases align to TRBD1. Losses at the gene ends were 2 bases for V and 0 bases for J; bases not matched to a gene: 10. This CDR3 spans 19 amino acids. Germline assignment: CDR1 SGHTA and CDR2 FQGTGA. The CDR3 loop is CASSLHPPGGSSGANVLTF. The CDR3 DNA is TGTGCCAGCAGCTTACATCCCCCAGGGGGAAGCTCTGGGGCCAACGTCCTGACTTTC.

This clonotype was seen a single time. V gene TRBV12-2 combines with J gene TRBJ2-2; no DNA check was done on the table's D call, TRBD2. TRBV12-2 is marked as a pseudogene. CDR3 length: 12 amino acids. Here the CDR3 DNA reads TGTGCAAGTCGCCCGCTCAGAGGGGAGCTGTTTTTT. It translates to CASRPLRGELFF.

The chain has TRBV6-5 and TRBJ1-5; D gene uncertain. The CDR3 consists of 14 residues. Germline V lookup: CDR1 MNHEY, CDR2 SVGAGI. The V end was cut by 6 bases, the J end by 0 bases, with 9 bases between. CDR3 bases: TGTGCCAGCAGAGAGGACGGTAGCAATCAGCCCCAGCATTTT. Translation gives CASREDGSNQPQHF.

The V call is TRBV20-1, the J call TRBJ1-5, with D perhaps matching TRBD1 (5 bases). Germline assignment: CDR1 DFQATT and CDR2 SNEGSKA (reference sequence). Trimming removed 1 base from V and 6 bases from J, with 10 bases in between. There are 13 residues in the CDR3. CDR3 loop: CSARGAGVQPQHF. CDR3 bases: TGCAGTGCTAGAGGGGCGGGGGTTCAGCCCCAGCATTTT.

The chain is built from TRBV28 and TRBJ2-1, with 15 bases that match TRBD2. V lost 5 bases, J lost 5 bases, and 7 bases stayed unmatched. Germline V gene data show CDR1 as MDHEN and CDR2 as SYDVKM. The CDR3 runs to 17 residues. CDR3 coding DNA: TGTGCCAGCAGTCTCGGACTAGCGGGGGGGCTGAACAATGAGCAGTTCTTC. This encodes CASSLGLAGGLNNEQFF.

CDR3 sequence reads: CAISIGTGPNSPLHF. The CDR3 region has the DNA TGTGCCATCAGTATCGGGACAGGCCCTAATTCACCCCTCCACTTT. The chain combines TRBV10-3 with TRBJ1-6, with 8 bases matching TRBD1. The CDR3 is 15 amino acids. Losses at the gene ends were 5 bases for V and 6 bases for J; bases not matched to a gene: 6. The V gene's germline CDR1 is ENHRY and CDR2 SYGVKD.

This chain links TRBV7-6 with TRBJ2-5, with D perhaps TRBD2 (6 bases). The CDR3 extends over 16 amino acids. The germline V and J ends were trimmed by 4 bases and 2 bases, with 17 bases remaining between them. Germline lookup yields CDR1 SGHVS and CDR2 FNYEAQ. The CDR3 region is CASSSGPGVGQETQYF. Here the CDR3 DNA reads TGTGCCAGCAGCTCAGGCCCGGGGGTAGGGCAAGAGACCCAGTACTTC.